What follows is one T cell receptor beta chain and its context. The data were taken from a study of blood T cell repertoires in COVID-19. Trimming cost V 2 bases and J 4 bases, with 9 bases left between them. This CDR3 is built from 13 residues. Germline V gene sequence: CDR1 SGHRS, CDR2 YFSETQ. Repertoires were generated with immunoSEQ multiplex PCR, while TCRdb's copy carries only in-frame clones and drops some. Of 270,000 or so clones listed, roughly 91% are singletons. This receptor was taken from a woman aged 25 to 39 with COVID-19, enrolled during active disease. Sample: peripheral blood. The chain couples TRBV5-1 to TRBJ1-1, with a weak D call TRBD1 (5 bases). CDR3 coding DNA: TGCGCCAGCAGCTTATCAGGGATCACTGAAGCTTTCTTT. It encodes CASSLSGITEAFF.